The 21 T cell receptor beta chains given below trace back to one sample, sequenced in a study of T cell responses to AZD1222 COVID-19 vaccine listed by TCRdb under 2021. Interpreted using the paper, the time point label stands for: baseline before first vaccination. The method was the immunoSEQ multiplex PCR assay. TCRdb obtained this table from immuneACCESS and retained in-frame rearrangements with V and J assigned. These tables miss some clones; where compared with another copy, unresolved V genes account for less than half of the shortfall, and the remainder is unexplained. This sample lists 150,000 to 200,000 clones; about nine tenths were detected once. The ten largest clonotypes hold roughly 1.3% of the sample. Sequences were derived from peripheral blood, sampled on day 0 of AZD1222 vaccination. The receptors shown here come from an adult in good health.

A single count supports this clone. The V and J genes are TRBV11-2 and TRBJ1-1, with 9 bases identical to TRBD1. The CDR3 covers 17 residues. J gave up 5 bases and V 5 bases, and 15 bases lay outside the gene matches. Germline V lookup: CDR1 SGHAT, CDR2 FQNNGV. CDR3 sequence: CASSLDRGRFVRTEAFF. CDR3 nucleotides: TGTGCCAGCAGCCTGGACAGGGGTAGGTTCGTAAGGACTGAAGCTTTCTTT.

This sequence joins TRBV6-2 or TRBV6-3 and TRBJ1-1; 8 bases are shared with TRBD1. This CDR3 is built from 14 residues. Germline trimming cut 2 bases from V and 4 bases from J; bases unmatched to any gene: 3. Germline-derived CDR1 and CDR2 are MNHEY and SVGEGT. The CDR3: CASSYLTGGTEAFF. The CDR3 DNA sequence: TGTGCCAGCAGTTACCTAACAGGGGGCACTGAAGCTTTCTTT.

The rearrangement links TRBV27 to TRBJ1-2; TRBD1 might be the D (6 bases). The CDR3 runs to 16 residues. CDR1 MNHEY and CDR2 SMNVEV come from the germline V gene (reference sequence). Trimming took 3 bases from V and 4 from J, leaving 18 bases between them. CDR3 nucleotide sequence: TGTGCCAGCAGTTTGTTGGCGGGGGCGGATTTCTATGGCTACACCTTC. Encoded protein: CASSLLAGADFYGYTF.

V usage is TRBV6-6 and J usage is TRBJ1-3; D not certain. Germline lookup yields CDR1 MNHNY and CDR2 SVGAGI (reference sequence). CDR3 length equals 13 residues. V gave up 4 bases and J gave up 5 bases, with 9 bases separating them. The chain's CDR3 is CASSSLSRNTIYF. Written as DNA, the CDR3 is TGTGCCAGCAGTTCGTTATCAAGAAACACCATATATTTT.

The V call is TRBV18, the J call TRBJ1-2; maybe TRBD1 (5 bases). The CDR3 covers 14 residues. In germline, CDR1 is KGHSH, CDR2 LQKENI. The V end lost 2 bases, the J end lost 4 bases, and 11 bases lay between the germline ends. The DNA of the CDR3 is TGTGCCAGCTCACCAGGCAGGGTGGCCTATGGCTACACCTTC. As protein: CASSPGRVAYGYTF.

The chain joins TRBV10-2 to TRBJ1-2, with 7 bases lining up with TRBD1. V shed 8 bases, J shed 2 bases, and the junction held 2 bases outside the gene matches. From germline, CDR1 is WSHSY and CDR2 SAAADI. CDR3 size: 12 residues. The CDR3 reads CASLGQNYGYTF. CDR3 nucleotide sequence: TGCGCCAGCCTGGGACAGAACTATGGCTACACCTTC.

J is TRBJ1-2 and V is TRBV6-6; D unresolved. The V and J ends lost 5 bases and 5 bases respectively, with 27 bases between them. This CDR3 is 18 amino acids long. Germline assignment: CDR1 MNHNY and CDR2 SVGAGI (reference sequence). The CDR3 protein is CASSPLRHSAHYIYGYTF. Written as DNA, the CDR3 is TGTGCCAGCAGTCCGCTGAGGCATAGCGCCCATTATATTTATGGCTACACCTTC.

This chain links TRBV4-1 with TRBJ2-1, with TRBD2 identical over 9 bases. V shed 3 bases and J 7 bases; nucleotides not matched to a gene: 16. Germline CDR1 is MGHRA and CDR2 is YSYEKL. The CDR3 length is 18 residues. The CDR3 DNA follows: TGCGCCAGCAGCCACCCCCCTGGCGGGACTAGCTTCTATAATGAGCAGTTCTTC. Residues: CASSHPPGGTSFYNEQFF.

The J gene is TRBJ2-3, the V gene TRBV5-6; D perhaps matches TRBD2 (7 bases). V lost 4 bases, J lost 5 bases, and 14 bases lay in between. There are 14 residues in the CDR3. Germline V gene sequence: CDR1 SGHDT, CDR2 YYEEEE. For the CDR3, the DNA is TGTGCCAGCAGCCCGGGGGGCATGGTAGATACGCAGTATTTT. This codes for CASSPGGMVDTQYF.

This clone was observed a handful of times. DNA of the CDR3: TGTGCCAGCAGCAGTCCTGGACTAGTCCACTACGAGCAGTACTTC. It specifies CASSSPGLVHYEQYF. The chain joins TRBV7-9 to TRBJ2-7; 7 bases agree with TRBD2. The CDR3 loop spans 15 amino acids. In germline, CDR1 is SEHNR, CDR2 FQNEAQ (reference sequence). J was trimmed by 3 bases and V by 5 bases; bases with no gene match: 10.

Concerning this clone: Other DNA sequences of this sample code for an identical CDR3. This chain links TRBV18 with TRBJ2-5, with TRBD1 matching over 7 bases. CDR1 is KGHSH, CDR2 LQKENI, per germline. With 3 bases clipped from V and 2 bases from J, the junction kept 0 bases outside the gene matches. CDR3 size: 13 residues. DNA for the CDR3: TGTGCCAGCTCACCCAGGGGGCAAGAGACCCAGTACTTC. It translates to CASSPRGQETQYF.

The genes are TRBV9 and TRBJ1-6; D is undetermined. V lost 2 bases, J lost 10 bases, and 19 bases lay in between. The CDR3 length is 16 residues. CDR1 is SGDLS, CDR2 YYNGEE, per germline. For the CDR3, the DNA is TGTGCCAGCAGCGTCGCGTCCGGAGGAGGTGGGTCACCCCTCCACTTT. This encodes CASSVASGGGGSPLHF.

This clone showed up just a few times. This chain joins TRBV28 and TRBJ1-6; D perhaps matches TRBD1 (5 bases). Trimming cost V 5 bases and J 4 bases, with 21 bases left between them. The germline gives CDR1 MDHEN, CDR2 SYDVKM. The CDR3 covers 18 residues. The CDR3 bases are TGTGCCAGCAGTCGACGGTGGGGCAGCCCCCTTTATAATTCACCCCTCCACTTT. Protein: CASSRRWGSPLYNSPLHF.

This sequence joins TRBV11-1 and TRBJ1-1; the D is unclear. The V and J ends lost 0 bases and 4 bases respectively, with 9 bases between them. This CDR3 comprises 14 residues. Germline CDR1 reads SGHAT; CDR2 reads FQDESV (reference sequence). The CDR3 DNA reads TGTGCCAGCAGCTTAGCAAAAGGAGGCACTGAAGCTTTCTTT. As protein: CASSLAKGGTEAFF.

The CDR3 sequence is CASSKGTQGANQPQHF. For the CDR3, the DNA is TGTGCCAGCAGTAAGGGAACACAGGGGGCGAATCAGCCCCAGCATTTT. V is TRBV2 and J is TRBJ1-5, with 9 bases aligning to TRBD1. The V gene end was trimmed by 5 bases and the J gene end by 4 bases; junction bases not matched to a gene: 9. CDR1 SNHLY and CDR2 FYNNEI come from the germline V gene. The CDR3 runs to 16 residues. Full variable domain (missing parts from reference TRBV2 and TRBJ1-5): EPEVTQTPSHQVTQMGQEVILRCVPISNHLYFYWYRQILGQKVEFLVSFYNNEISEKSEIFDDQFSVERPDGSNFTLKIRSTKLEDSAMYFCASSKGTQGANQPQHFGDGTRLSIL.

The chain carries TRBV29-1 and TRBJ2-7; 7 bases map to TRBD1. From germline, CDR1 is SQVTM and CDR2 ANQGSEA. This CDR3 is built from 12 residues. With 6 bases clipped from V and 3 bases from J, the junction kept 5 bases outside the gene matches. The CDR3 DNA sequence: TGCAGCGTCGCCCAGGGGGTCTACGAGCAGTACTTC. Protein sequence: CSVAQGVYEQYF.

On this clone itself: In this CDR3 the conserved last residue, phenylalanine or tryptophan, is missing, so a read error is likely. No DNA is shown, since the ends of the CDR3 on it are uncertain; the CDR3 is the one TCRdb lists. The J gene is TRBJ2-7, the V gene TRBV6-4. Looked up from germline, CDR1 is MRHNA and CDR2 is SNTAGT. The CDR3 numbers 11 amino acids, ends counted. The CDR3 sequence is CASSDPTGRGC.

This chain joins TRBV5-1 and TRBJ2-7; no definite D call. CDR3 length equals 13 residues. Germline V gene lookup returns CDR1 SGHRS and CDR2 YFSETQ. Trimming took 5 bases from V and 3 from J, leaving 12 bases between them. CDR3 residues: CASSSSSGYEQYF. CDR3 nucleotides: TGCGCCAGCAGTTCCAGTTCGGGCTACGAGCAGTACTTC.

A remark on this clone: The germline gene is not matched at one end of the junction; a read error may be the cause. The chain carries TRBV13 and TRBJ2-1, with 8 bases lining up with TRBD2. Per germline, CDR1 PRHDT and CDR2 FYEKMQ (reference sequence). This CDR3 comprises 16 residues. In DNA, the CDR3 is TGTGCCAGCAGCGTAGGAGCGGGGGCCGGGTACAATGAGCAGTTCTTC. Its protein is CASSVGAGAGYNEQFF.

V and J are TRBV19 and TRBJ2-5; tentative D call: TRBD2 (6 bases). Germline V gene lookup returns CDR1 LNHDA and CDR2 SQIVND (reference sequence). The CDR3 runs 16 residues. Trimming shortened V by 6 bases and J by 4 bases, and 21 bases separated the two germline ends. The DNA of the CDR3 is TGTGCCAGTAGCCCCCCCCGGAGGGGTGGGGGAGAGACCCAGTACTTC. It codes for CASSPPRRGGGETQYF.

This CDR3 reads CASSLDGAILSGNTIYF. CDR3 nucleotides: TGCGCCAGCAGCTTGGATGGGGCTATTCTCTCTGGAAACACCATATATTTT. This chain uses TRBV5-1 with TRBJ1-3; D is perhaps TRBD1 (5 bases). The CDR3 has 17 residues. V lost 0 bases and J lost 0, with 13 bases in between. Germline assignment: CDR1 SGHRS and CDR2 YFSETQ.